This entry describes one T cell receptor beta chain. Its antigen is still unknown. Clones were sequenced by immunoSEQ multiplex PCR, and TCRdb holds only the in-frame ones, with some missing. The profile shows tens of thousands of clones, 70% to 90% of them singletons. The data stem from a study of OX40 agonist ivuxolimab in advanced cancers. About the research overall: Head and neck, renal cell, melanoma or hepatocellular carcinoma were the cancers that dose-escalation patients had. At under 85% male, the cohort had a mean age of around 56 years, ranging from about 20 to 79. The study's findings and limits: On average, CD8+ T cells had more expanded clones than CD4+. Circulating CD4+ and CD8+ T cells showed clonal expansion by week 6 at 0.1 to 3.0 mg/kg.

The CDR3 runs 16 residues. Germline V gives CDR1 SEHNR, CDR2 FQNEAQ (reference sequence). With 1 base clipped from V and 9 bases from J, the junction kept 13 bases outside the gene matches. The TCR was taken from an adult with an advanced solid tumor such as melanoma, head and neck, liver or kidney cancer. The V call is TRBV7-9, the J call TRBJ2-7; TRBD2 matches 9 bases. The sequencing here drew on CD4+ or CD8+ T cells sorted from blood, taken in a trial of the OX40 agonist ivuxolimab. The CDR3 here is CASSLEVAGGSVLQYF. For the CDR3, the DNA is TGTGCCAGCAGCTTAGAAGTTGCGGGAGGGTCCGTTCTGCAGTACTTC.